These 3 T cell receptor beta chains came from one sample sequenced in a study of PD-1 blockade in mismatch repair-deficient tumors (dated by TCRdb to about 2017). Libraries came from the immunoSEQ multiplex PCR assay. In its TCRdb copy, this immuneACCESS table keeps in-frame sequences only and misses some clones. Where compared with another copy, unresolved V genes explain less than half of these, and the others have no known cause. Within this sample are about 100,000 clones, with 70% to 85% of them counted one time only. The ten top clones hold around 6.5% of the sample. The sequenced sample was peripheral blood, obtained 36 weeks after starting pembrolizumab. The receptors come from an adult with mismatch repair-deficient cancer.

The chain uses TRBV6-5 and TRBJ2-4; D perhaps matches TRBD2 (6 bases). Per the germline V gene, CDR1 is MNHEY and CDR2 is SVGAGI. The CDR3 extends over 14 amino acids. Trimming left V 6 bases short and J 2 bases short, with 11 bases between. CDR3 sequence reads: CASSQGLSKNIQYF. In nucleotides, the CDR3 is TGTGCCAGCAGCCAGGGACTTTCCAAAAACATTCAGTACTTC.

About this clone itself: One junction end does not reproduce the germline sequence, and a read error may be involved. The chain carries TRBV7-7 and TRBJ2-1; 8 bases are a match to TRBD2. Germline loops: CDR1 SSHAT, CDR2 FNYEAQ (reference sequence). The CDR3 runs 13 residues. The CDR3 DNA is TGTGCTAGCAGCTCCCCAAGCGGGAGAGTCCCGTTCTTC. This gives the protein CASSSPSGRVPFF.

The chain couples TRBV5-1 to TRBJ2-1; D unresolved. This CDR3 comprises 12 residues. Trimming removed 6 bases at V and 3 bases at J, with 7 bases between. The germline CDR1 and CDR2 sequences are SGHRS and YFSETQ. The CDR3 spells CASNNLYNEQFF. Here the CDR3 DNA reads TGCGCCAGCAATAACCTCTACAATGAGCAGTTCTTC.